This TCR beta chain was retrieved from a study of a mutant IDH1 vaccine in newly diagnosed glioma. Looking at the study overall: Treated patients showed a male proportion of approximately 62%, a female proportion of about 40%, and a mean age of 40.4 years. Study-wide results and caveats: Among top peripheral T cell clonotypes, changes seemed unrelated to pseudoprogression.

Assay used: immunoSEQ multiplex PCR; TCRdb lists only in-frame clones, some missing. The table shows about 88,000 clones, with over 75% occurring only once. This clone showed up just a few times. Its antigen is not known. The CDR3 is 15 amino acids. V was pared by 1 base and J by 5 bases, with 7 bases of the junction left unmatched. CDR1 is SGHKS, CDR2 YYEKEE, per germline (reference sequence). The time point denotes: baseline, week 1 (first vaccination visit). As to treatment: pre-vaccination baseline after standard-of-care therapy. New WHO grade 3 or 4 astrocytomas that were IDH1-mutant and ATRX-lost occurred in the donors.

Sequenced here: PBMCs, sampled from a glioma patient treated with radiotherapy, temozolomide or both. The receptor was derived from a man between 40 and 49 years old with glioma. Some clones in this sample may be carry-over from other donors' samples. The chain links TRBV5-5 to TRBJ1-2; 8 bases match TRBD1. The CDR3 nucleotides are TGTGCCAGCAGCTTGTGGGCAGGGGGCGGTTATGGCTACACCTTC. Its protein product is CASSLWAGGGYGYTF.